These T cell receptor beta chains were read from a single sample in a study of CD8 T cells in Susac syndrome. TCRdb called the immunoSEQ multiplex PCR reads again in MiXCR, with one record for every CDR3 protein. There are hundreds of thousands of distinct CDR3 sequences in the sample; about 94% occur only once, and approximately 0.15% lies in the top ten. Sequences were obtained from CD4+ T cells from PBMCs. Receptor source: a human donor with Susac syndrome. The CDR3 runs from the conserved cysteine through the conserved F or W. Each record gives: V gene, clone size, CDR3 length, J gene, D gene, CDR3 DNA, CDR3 protein. The D gene is left open where the match is weak. Clone size is stated in some rows and not others, as once, few, many or a class when expanded.

>TRBV5-1|-|14|TRBJ1-6|-
TGCGCCAGCAGCTTGGAGACAGAACTTTCACCCCTCCACTTT
CASSLETELSPLHF
>TRBV6-2/TRBV6-3|-|14|TRBJ2-1|TRBD1
TGTGCCAGCAACAGGGGGTATGAGTACAATGAGCAGTTCTTC
CASNRGYEYNEQFF
>TRBV20-1|-|12|TRBJ2-7|TRBD1
TGCAGTGCTCGGGACAGGGGAGTCGAGCAGTACTTC
CSARDRGVEQYF
>TRBV27|-|15|TRBJ2-3|-
TGTGCCAGCAGTTCCGGGGGAACCAGCACAGATACGCAGTATTTT
CASSSGGTSTDTQYF
>TRBV29-1|-|15|TRBJ1-2|TRBD1
TGCAGCGTTGAAGATCTCGACAGGGAAGAAGGTGGCTACACCTTC
CSVEDLDREEGGYTF
>TRBV20-1|-|18|TRBJ1-1|-
TGCAGTGCTAGAACGCCGGCATCTCCTGCGGGGTTGAACACTGAAGCTTTCTTT
CSARTPASPAGLNTEAFF
>TRBV12-3/TRBV12-4|-|12|TRBJ1-2|-
TGTGCCAGCAGTTCCAGACAGTATGGCTACACCTTC
CASSSRQYGYTF
>TRBV3-1|-|17|TRBJ2-2|TRBD2
TGTGCCAGCAGCCAAGATAGGGGCGGGGGGAACACCGGGGAGCTGTTTTTT
CASSQDRGGGNTGELFF
>TRBV29-1|-|9|TRBJ1-1|-
TGCAGCACAGATAAGGGAGCTTTCTTT
CSTDKGAFF
>TRBV28|-|16|TRBJ2-1|-
TGTGCCAGCACCCTCTTTGACAGGGGAGGGTACAATGAGCAGTTCTTC
CASTLFDRGGYNEQFF
>TRBV12-3/TRBV12-4|once|14|TRBJ2-2|-
TGTGCCAGCAGTTTAAGTCAGACCGGCGGGGAGCTGTTTTTT
CASSLSQTGGELFF
>TRBV2|-|14|TRBJ2-1|-
TGTGCCAGCAGTCCCAGCGTGCCTCCCAATGAGCAGTTCTTC
CASSPSVPPNEQFF
>TRBV7-3|once|14|TRBJ2-3|-
TGTGCCAGCAGCTTAAACCCAGTCACAGATACGCAGTATTTT
CASSLNPVTDTQYF
>TRBV20-1|-|15|TRBJ1-2|-
TGCAGTGCTAGAGATTCCCAGGGGTCCTACTATGGCTACACCTTC
CSARDSQGSYYGYTF
>TRBV25-1|-|17|TRBJ2-5|TRBD1
TGTGCCAGCAGTGATCCGGTGGACAGGAATCACCAAGAGACCCAGTACTTC
CASSDPVDRNHQETQYF
>TRBV6-2/TRBV6-3|-|15|TRBJ1-1|TRBD1
TGTGCCAGCAGACCCCGACAGGGGGCGAACACTGAAGCTTTCTTT
CASRPRQGANTEAFF
>TRBV6-1|-|14|TRBJ1-1|-
TGTGCCAGCAGTGACAGGGGAATGAACACTGAAGCTTTCTTT
CASSDRGMNTEAFF
>TRBV5-1|once|15|TRBJ2-7|-
TGCGCCAGCAGCCTATGGACAGACCCTACCTACGAGCAGTACTTC
CASSLWTDPTYEQYF
>TRBV20-1|-|16|TRBJ1-2|TRBD1
TGCAGTGCTAGAGACCATCGGGCAGGGGGCGCGTATGGCTACACCTTC
CSARDHRAGGAYGYTF
>TRBV12-3/TRBV12-4|-|13|TRBJ1-1|-
TGTGCCAGCAGTTTAGTGGGGGGCACTGAAGCTTTCTTT
CASSLVGGTEAFF
>TRBV12-3/TRBV12-4|-|14|TRBJ2-7|TRBD2
TGTGCCAGCAGTCCCGGGACTAGCTTTTCCGAGCAGTACTTC
CASSPGTSFSEQYF
>TRBV5-6|-|13|TRBJ2-7|-
TGTGCCAGCAGCTTTGAGTTTCAGTACGAGCAGTACTTC
CASSFEFQYEQYF
>TRBV15|-|16|TRBJ2-3|-
TGTGCCACCAGCAGGGGGACCCGCGAAGGGTCGGATACGCAGTATTTT
CATSRGTREGSDTQYF
>TRBV20-1|-|14|TRBJ2-7|-
TGCAGTGCTCGTCGGGGCCCACAGACCTACGAGCAGTACTTC
CSARRGPQTYEQYF
>TRBV3-1|-|17|TRBJ1-2|TRBD1
TGTGCCAGCAGCCAAGTACCGGGACAGGGGTGGAACTATGGCTACACCTTC
CASSQVPGQGWNYGYTF
>TRBV29-1|-|12|TRBJ1-2|-
TGCAGCGTTGGGGAGGGTACGAGCCTCTACACCTTC
CSVGEGTSLYTF
>TRBV5-6|-|12|TRBJ1-1|-
TGTGCCAGCAGCTTATCAGGGGTTGGAGCTTTCTTT
CASSLSGVGAFF
>TRBV3-1|-|17|TRBJ2-6|TRBD2
TGTGCCAGCAGCCAAGGGAGCGGGGGGTCAGGGGCCAACGTCCTGACTTTC
CASSQGSGGSGANVLTF
>TRBV20-1|-|15|TRBJ2-1|-
TGCAGTGCAACTAGGGACGAGCGGATGAACAATGAGCAGTTCTTC
CSATRDERMNNEQFF
>TRBV6-2/TRBV6-3|-|16|TRBJ2-7|-
TGTGCCAGCAGTTCCCCACCCGGCAGGATGAAAAACGAGCAGTACTTC
CASSSPPGRMKNEQYF
>TRBV3-1|-|14|TRBJ2-7|-
TGTGCCAGCAGCCAAGTTCAGGGAGCCTACGAGCAGTACTTC
CASSQVQGAYEQYF
>TRBV19|-|15|TRBJ1-6|-
TGTGCCAGTAGTAGCCGGGGGCGAAATAATTCACCCCTCCACTTT
CASSSRGRNNSPLHF
>TRBV5-1|-|15|TRBJ2-2|-
TGCGCCAGCGGACGGAATCCCTCGAACACCGGGGAGCTGTTTTTT
CASGRNPSNTGELFF
>TRBV19|-|15|TRBJ1-1|-
TGTGCCAGTAGTCCACCGACAGGCCCGAACACTGAAGCTTTCTTT
CASSPPTGPNTEAFF
>TRBV3-1|-|15|TRBJ2-1|-
TGTGCCAGCAGCCAAGAGCGAGGGATTAACAATGAGCAGTTCTTC
CASSQERGINNEQFF
>TRBV5-1|-|15|TRBJ2-5|-
TGCGCCAGCAGCTTGGACTCGGGTTACCAAGAGACCCAGTACTTC
CASSLDSGYQETQYF
>TRBV11-2|-|19|TRBJ2-6|TRBD1
TGTGCCAGCAGCTTAGATGGAACAGGGGGAATCTCTGGGGCCAACGTCCTGACTTTC
CASSLDGTGGISGANVLTF
>TRBV4-3|few|16|TRBJ2-2|TRBD2
TGCGCCAGCAGCCAAGAACTAGCGTCTGTCACCGGGGAGCTGTTTTTT
CASSQELASVTGELFF
>TRBV2|-|12|TRBJ2-5|-
TGTGCCAGCACTACTAGCCTGGAGACCCAGTACTTC
CASTTSLETQYF
>TRBV5-4|-|15|TRBJ1-1|-
TGTGCCAGCAGCTTGTTCGGCCCCCAGAACACTGAAGCTTTCTTT
CASSLFGPQNTEAFF
>TRBV12-3/TRBV12-4|-|12|TRBJ1-2|-
TGTGCCAGCAGTGCGGGACAAAAAGGCTACACCTTC
CASSAGQKGYTF
>TRBV20-1|once|13|TRBJ2-7|TRBD2
TGCAGTGCTAGCGCTAGCGGGCCCTACGAGCAGTACTTC
CSASASGPYEQYF
>TRBV6-5|-|13|TRBJ2-1|TRBD2
TGTGCCAGCCGCACTAGCGCATACAATGAGCAGTTCTTC
CASRTSAYNEQFF
>TRBV19|-|14|TRBJ1-5|-
TGTGCCAGTAGTAACCGGGACTACAATCAGCCCCAGCATTTT
CASSNRDYNQPQHF
>TRBV7-9|once|13|TRBJ1-2|-
TGTGCCAGCAGCTTATCCCAGGGCTATGGCTACACCTTC
CASSLSQGYGYTF
>TRBV19|-|12|TRBJ1-5|-
TGTGCCAGTAGTATGGGAAATCAGCCCCAGCATTTT
CASSMGNQPQHF